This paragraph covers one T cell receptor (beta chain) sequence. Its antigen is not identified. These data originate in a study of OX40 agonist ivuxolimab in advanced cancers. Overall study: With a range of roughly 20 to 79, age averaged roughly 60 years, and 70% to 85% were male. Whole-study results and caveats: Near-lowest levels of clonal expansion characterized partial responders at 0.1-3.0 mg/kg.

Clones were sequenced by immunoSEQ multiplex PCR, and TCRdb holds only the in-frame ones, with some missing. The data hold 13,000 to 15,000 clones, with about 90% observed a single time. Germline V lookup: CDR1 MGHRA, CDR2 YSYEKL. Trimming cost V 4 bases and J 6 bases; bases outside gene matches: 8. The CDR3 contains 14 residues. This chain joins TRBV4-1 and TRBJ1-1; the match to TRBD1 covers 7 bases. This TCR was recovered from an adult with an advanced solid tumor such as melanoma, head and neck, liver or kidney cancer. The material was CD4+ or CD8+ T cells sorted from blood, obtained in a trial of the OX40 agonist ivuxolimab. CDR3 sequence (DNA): TGCGCCAGCAGCCCCCCCAGGGGGTTTGCTGAAGCTTTCTTT. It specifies CASSPPRGFAEAFF.